This TCR beta chain comes out of a study of immune evolution from preneoplasia to lung adenocarcinoma. General study findings and limits: Highest clonality occurred in KRAS-mutant, not EGFR-mutant or double wild-type, nodules. Top clone share appeared to fall from AAH through AIS, MIA, adenocarcinoma. Later-stage lesions seemingly showed higher T cell density and diversity than normal lung.

The CDR3 contains 14 residues. CDR1 MDHEN and CDR2 SYDVKM come from the germline V gene. V shed 7 bases and J shed 4 bases, with 16 bases lying between them. Note on this clone: The antigen remains undetermined.

Method: immunoSEQ multiplex PCR; TCRdb's copy keeps in-frame clones and lacks some. Of some 4,000 clones listed, 88% are singletons. The sample comprised FFPE lung adenocarcinoma in situ tissue. The rearrangement links TRBV28 to TRBJ1-2; unclear D gene. The clonotype comes from a person in their sixties or seventies with lung adenocarcinoma. The CDR3 DNA sequence: TGTGCCAGCAAACCCGACCAAGGGTTCTATGGCTACACCTTC. Protein product: CASKPDQGFYGYTF.